This T cell receptor beta chain was sequenced during a study of cytomegalovirus exposure and HLA in healthy donors. Study details: HLA-typed donors were the source of about 85 million unique TCRs held in an early data release.

The V and J ends lost 2 bases and 6 bases respectively, with 6 bases between them. Germline CDR1 reads MDHEN; CDR2 reads SYDVKM. The CDR3 is 12 amino acids. Study-wide findings and caveats: Indistinguishable V segments, including TRBV6-2 and TRBV6-3, were excluded. It is likely that the observed cluster of highly shared sequence variants was a sequencing artifact. It was reported that TCR beta sequences correctly inferred the HLA-A and HLA-B alleles for most subjects.

Primers for the PCR totalled 60 Vbeta and 13 Jbeta. The repertoire was sequenced with immunoSEQ multiplex PCR; TCRdb's copy has only in-frame clones and lacks some. This sample has about 110,000 clones, with 60% to 85% found just once. Notes on this clone: Its antigen is currently unknown.

This chain uses TRBV28 with TRBJ2-3, with TRBD2 as a possible D gene (6 bases). Sequenced: PBMCs. This TCR came from a woman aged 55-69 years in good health and CMV-seropositive. CDR3 in amino acids: CASSLLADTQYF. As DNA, the CDR3 is TGTGCCAGCAGTTTACTAGCGGATACGCAGTATTTT.